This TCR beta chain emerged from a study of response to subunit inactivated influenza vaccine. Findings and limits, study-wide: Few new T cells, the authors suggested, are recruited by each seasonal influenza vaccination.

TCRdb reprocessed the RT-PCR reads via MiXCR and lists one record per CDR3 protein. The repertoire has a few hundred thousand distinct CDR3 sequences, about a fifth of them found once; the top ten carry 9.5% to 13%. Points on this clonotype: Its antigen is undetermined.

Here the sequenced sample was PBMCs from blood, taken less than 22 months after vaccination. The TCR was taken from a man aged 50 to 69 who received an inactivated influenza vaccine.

The CDR3 DNA reads TGCAGTGCAGGTGGGGGACTATATAACTATGGCTACACCTTC. Amino acids: CSAGGGLYNYGYTF. This rearrangement joins TRBV20-1 to TRBJ1-2; the D gene is possibly TRBD1 (5 bases). The ends were cut back, 6 bases at V and 1 base at J, with 15 bases in the middle. The CDR3 loop spans 14 amino acids. Per germline, CDR1 DFQATT and CDR2 SNEGSKA (reference sequence).